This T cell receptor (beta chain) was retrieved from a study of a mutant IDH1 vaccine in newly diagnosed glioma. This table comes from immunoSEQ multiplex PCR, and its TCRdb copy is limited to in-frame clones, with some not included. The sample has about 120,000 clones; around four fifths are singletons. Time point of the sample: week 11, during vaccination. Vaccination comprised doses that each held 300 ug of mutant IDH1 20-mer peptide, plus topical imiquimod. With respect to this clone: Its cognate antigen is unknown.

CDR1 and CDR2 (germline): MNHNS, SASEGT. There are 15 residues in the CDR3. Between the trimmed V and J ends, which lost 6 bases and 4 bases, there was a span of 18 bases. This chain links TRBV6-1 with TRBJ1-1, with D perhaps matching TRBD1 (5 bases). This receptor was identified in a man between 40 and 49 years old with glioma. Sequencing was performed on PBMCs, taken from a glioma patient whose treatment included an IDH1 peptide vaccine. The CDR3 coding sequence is TGTGCCAGCAGGTCCGGGACTTTCATTCCCACTGAAGCTTTCTTT. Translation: CASRSGTFIPTEAFF.